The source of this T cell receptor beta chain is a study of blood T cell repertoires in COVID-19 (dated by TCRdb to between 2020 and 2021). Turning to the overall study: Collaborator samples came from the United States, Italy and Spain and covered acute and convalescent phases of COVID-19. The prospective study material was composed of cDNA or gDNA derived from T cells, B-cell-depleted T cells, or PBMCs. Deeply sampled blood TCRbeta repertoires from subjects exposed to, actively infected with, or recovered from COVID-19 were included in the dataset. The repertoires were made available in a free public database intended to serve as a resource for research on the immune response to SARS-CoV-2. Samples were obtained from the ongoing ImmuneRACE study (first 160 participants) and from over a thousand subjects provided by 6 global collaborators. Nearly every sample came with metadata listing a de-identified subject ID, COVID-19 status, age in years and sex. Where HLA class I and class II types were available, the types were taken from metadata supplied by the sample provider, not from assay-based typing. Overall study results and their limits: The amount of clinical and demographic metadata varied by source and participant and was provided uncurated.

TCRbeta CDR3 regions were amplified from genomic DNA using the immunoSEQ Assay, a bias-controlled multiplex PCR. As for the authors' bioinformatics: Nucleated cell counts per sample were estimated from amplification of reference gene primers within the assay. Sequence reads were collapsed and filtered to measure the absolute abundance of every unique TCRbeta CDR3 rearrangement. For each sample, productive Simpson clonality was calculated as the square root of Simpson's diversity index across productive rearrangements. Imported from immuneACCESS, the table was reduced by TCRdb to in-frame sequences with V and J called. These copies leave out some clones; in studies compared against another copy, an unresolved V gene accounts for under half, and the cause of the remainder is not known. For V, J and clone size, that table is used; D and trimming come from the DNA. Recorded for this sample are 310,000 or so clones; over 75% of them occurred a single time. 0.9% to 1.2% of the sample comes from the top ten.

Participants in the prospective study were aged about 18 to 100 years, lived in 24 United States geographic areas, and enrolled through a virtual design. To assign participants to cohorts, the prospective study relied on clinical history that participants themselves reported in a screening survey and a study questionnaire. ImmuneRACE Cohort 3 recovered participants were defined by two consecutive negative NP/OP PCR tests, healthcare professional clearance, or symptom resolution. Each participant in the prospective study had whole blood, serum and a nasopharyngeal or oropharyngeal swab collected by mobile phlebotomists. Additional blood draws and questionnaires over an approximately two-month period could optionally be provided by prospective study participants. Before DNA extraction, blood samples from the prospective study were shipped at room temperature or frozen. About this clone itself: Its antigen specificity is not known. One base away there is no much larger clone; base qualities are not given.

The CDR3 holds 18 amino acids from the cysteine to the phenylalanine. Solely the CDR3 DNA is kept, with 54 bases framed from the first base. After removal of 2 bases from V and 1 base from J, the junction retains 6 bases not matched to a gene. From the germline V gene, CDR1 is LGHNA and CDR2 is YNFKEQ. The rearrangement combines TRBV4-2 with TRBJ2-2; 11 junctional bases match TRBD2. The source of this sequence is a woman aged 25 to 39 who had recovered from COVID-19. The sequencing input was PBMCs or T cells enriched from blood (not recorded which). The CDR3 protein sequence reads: CASSQPGLADRNTGELFF. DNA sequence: TGTGCCAGCAGCCAACCGGGACTAGCGGACCGGAACACCGGGGAGCTGTTTTTT.